This paragraph covers one T cell receptor beta chain sequence. Together with a sample-barcoded 5' primer, a J-beta primer mix was included in a second PCR lasting roughly 6 to 12 cycles. Via MiXCR, TCRdb re-called the 5' RACE reads, giving one row per CDR3 protein. Here the sample spans some 940,000 distinct CDR3 sequences, about 29% being singletons. The sample belongs to a study of blood T cells in healthy people across ages. Study overall: About one barcoded beta molecule per two T cells was the capture yield of template switching.

V lost 5 bases to trimming and J lost 10 bases; unmatched junction nucleotides: 8. Germline V gene lookup returns CDR1 DFQATT and CDR2 SNEGSKA (reference sequence). This CDR3 has 13 amino acids. Donors were healthy Caucasian individuals from Russia aged roughly 6 to 95. Researchers collected around 11 milliliters of peripheral blood from every single donor. These same records also appear under a second study, on T cells of mothers and their children. That source notes: In cDNA synthesis, all of the extracted RNA was used at roughly 1.5 ug per 15 ul.

The sequenced material came from blood. The chain couples TRBV20-1 to TRBJ1-6; 7 bases fit TRBD1. The TCR was taken from a woman between 40 and 55 years old in good health. CDR3: CSAQTGSTSPLHF. In DNA, the CDR3 is TGCAGTGCTCAGACAGGGTCTACGTCACCCCTCCACTTT.